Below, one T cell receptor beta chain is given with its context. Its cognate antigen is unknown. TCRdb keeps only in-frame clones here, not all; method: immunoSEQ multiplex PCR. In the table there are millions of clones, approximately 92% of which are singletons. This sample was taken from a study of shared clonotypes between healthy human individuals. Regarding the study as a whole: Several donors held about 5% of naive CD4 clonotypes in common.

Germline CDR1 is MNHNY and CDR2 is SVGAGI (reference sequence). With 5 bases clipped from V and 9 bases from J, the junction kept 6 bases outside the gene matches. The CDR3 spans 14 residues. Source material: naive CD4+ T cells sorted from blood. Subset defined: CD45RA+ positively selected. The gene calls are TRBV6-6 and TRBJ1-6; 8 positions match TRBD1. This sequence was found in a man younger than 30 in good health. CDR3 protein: CASSGGQAGSPLHF. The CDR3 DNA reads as TGTGCCAGCAGTGGGGGACAGGCGGGTTCACCCCTCCACTTT.